The 3 T cell receptor beta chains presented below share a single source sample, sequenced in a study of cytomegalovirus exposure and HLA in healthy donors. Researchers ran the PCR with 60 Vbeta and 13 Jbeta primers. Sequenced by immunoSEQ multiplex PCR; TCRdb stores in-frame clones only, minus some. The data contain more than 85,000 clones, approximately 9% of them singletons. Source material: PBMCs. The source of these receptors is a man in his forties or fifties in good health and CMV-seropositive.

This clone has more than one count but fewer than ten. This sequence joins TRBV27 and TRBJ1-5, with D uncertain. V was shortened by 1 base and J by 0 bases, with 7 bases between the two germline ends. Germline V lookup: CDR1 MNHEY, CDR2 SMNVEV (reference sequence). The CDR3 totals 15 residues. The CDR3 here is CASSLWQNSNQPQHF. CDR3 DNA: TGTGCCAGCAGTTTATGGCAAAATAGCAATCAGCCCCAGCATTTT.

V usage is TRBV7-2 and J usage is TRBJ1-1; D might be TRBD1 (6 bases). CDR1 and CDR2 from the germline V gene are SGHTA and FQGNSA. This CDR3 contains 13 residues. With 1 base removed from V and 5 bases from J, the gap between germline ends came to 8 bases. This CDR3 reads CASSLDGTTEAFF. The CDR3 DNA reads as TGTGCCAGCAGCTTAGACGGGACAACTGAAGCTTTCTTT.

In this sample, this clone turned up a few times. The chain is built from TRBV6-6 and TRBJ2-5; 8 bases fit TRBD2. J gave up 2 bases and V 6 bases, and 11 bases lay outside the gene matches. The CDR3 extends over 16 amino acids. Germline CDR1 reads MNHNY; CDR2 reads SVGAGI (reference sequence). CDR3 residues: CASRGNGREGQETQYF. The CDR3 region has the DNA TGTGCCAGCAGGGGTAATGGACGGGAGGGACAAGAGACCCAGTACTTC.